This TCR beta chain appears in the sequencing data of a study of cytomegalovirus exposure and HLA in healthy donors. Among the donors, all were healthy bone marrow donors. Germline CDR1 is SNHLY and CDR2 is FYNNEI. V was pared by 5 bases and J by 6 bases, with 15 bases between. The CDR3 extends over 14 amino acids. As to this clone: The antigen remains unidentified.

General study findings and limits: Trimming of TCR beta V- and J-genes showed a link, identified in a later analysis, to a missense DCLRE1C variant. Owing to their indistinguishability, certain V segments, notably TRBV6-2 and TRBV6-3, were excluded.

The PCR contained 60 Vbeta and 13 Jbeta primers. Method: immunoSEQ multiplex PCR; TCRdb's copy keeps in-frame clones and lacks some. The sample includes over 200,000 clones, under 70% of them seen just once. Specimen: PBMCs. This chain links TRBV2 with TRBJ2-3; TRBD2 might be the D (7 bases). The sequence was collected from a man aged 40-55 years in good health and CMV-seropositive. The CDR3 DNA reads as TGTGCCAGCAGTTGGGGGGGGGCGGGGGATACGCAGTATTTT. This gives the protein CASSWGGAGDTQYF.